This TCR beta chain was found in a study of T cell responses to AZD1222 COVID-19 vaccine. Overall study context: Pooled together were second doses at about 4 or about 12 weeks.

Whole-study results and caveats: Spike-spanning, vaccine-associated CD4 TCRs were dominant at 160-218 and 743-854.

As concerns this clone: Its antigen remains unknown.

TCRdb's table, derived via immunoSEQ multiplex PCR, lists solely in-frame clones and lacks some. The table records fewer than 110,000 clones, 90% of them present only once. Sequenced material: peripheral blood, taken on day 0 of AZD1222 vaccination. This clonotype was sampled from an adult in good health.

CDR3 residues: CASSLDGGASYNEQFF. In nucleotides, the CDR3 is TGTGCCAGCAGCTTAGATGGCGGGGCCTCCTACAATGAGCAGTTCTTC. The rearrangement links TRBV7-2 to TRBJ2-1, with D tentatively TRBD2 (6 bases). CDR1 is SGHTA and CDR2 is FQGNSA in the germline V gene. Trimming took 1 base from V and 0 from J, leaving 10 bases between them. The CDR3 is 16 amino acids.